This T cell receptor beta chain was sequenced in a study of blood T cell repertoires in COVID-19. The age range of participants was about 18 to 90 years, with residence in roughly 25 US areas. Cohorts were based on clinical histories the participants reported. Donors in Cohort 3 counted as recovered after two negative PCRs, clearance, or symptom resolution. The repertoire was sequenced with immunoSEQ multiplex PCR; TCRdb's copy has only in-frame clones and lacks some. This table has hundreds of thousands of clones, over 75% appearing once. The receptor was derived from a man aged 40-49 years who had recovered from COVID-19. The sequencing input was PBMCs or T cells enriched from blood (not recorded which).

The CDR3 here is CASSQKTSGSYEQYF. The CDR3 nucleotides are TGCGCCAGCAGCCAAAAGACTAGCGGGAGCTACGAGCAGTACTTC. The chain has TRBV4-1 and TRBJ2-7, with 12 bases matching TRBD2. The CDR3 runs to 15 residues. Trimming removed 2 bases from V and 3 bases from J; junction bases left unmatched: 2. CDR1 and CDR2 from the germline V gene are MGHRA and YSYEKL.